These T cell receptor beta chains were read from a single sample in a study of T cells in Graves' hyperthyroidism and ophthalmopathy. TCRdb reprocessed the multiplex PCR reads via MiXCR and lists one record per CDR3 protein. The data show approximately 400,000 distinct CDR3 sequences, roughly 15% seen once. The sequenced sample was blood. The origin of the receptors is a woman aged 25 to 39 with Graves' ophthalmopathy. Both conserved end residues are part of each CDR3. A D gene is named only where the DNA matches it firmly. A clone size is listed for some rows: how often the clone was seen (once, few, many), or a class if it is expanded.

j_call clone_size v_call d_call cdr3_nt cdr3_aa
TRBJ2-7 many TRBV2 - TGTGCCAGCAGTGAAGGCGGGGATCCTGATGGAGAGCAGTACTTC CASSEGGDPDGEQYF
TRBJ2-1 many TRBV18 - TGTGCCAGCTCATCTCGATACAGGGATTCCAATGAGCAGTTCTTC CASSSRYRDSNEQFF
TRBJ2-3 few TRBV27 - TGTGCCAGCAGTTTAGGACGGAGCACAGATACGCAGTATTTT CASSLGRSTDTQYF
TRBJ2-5 - TRBV19 - TGTGCCAGTAGTTCCCCAGCCGGCCGGGGCCCCCAAGAGACCCAGTACTTC CASSSPAGRGPQETQYF
TRBJ1-2 few TRBV4-1 - TGCGCCAGCAGCCAAGAGGTGACCGGAAACTATGGCTACACCTTC CASSQEVTGNYGYTF
TRBJ2-7 many TRBV27 - TGTGCCAGCGGATCCGGGCCCCCTTTTTGCGAGCAGTACTTC CASGSGPPFCEQYF
TRBJ2-3 - TRBV20-1 TRBD1 TGCAGTGTCAGGGGGAGTACAGATACGCAGTATTTT CSVRGSTDTQYF
TRBJ2-7 many TRBV18 - TGTGCCAGCTCCCAGGCCACCTACGAGCAGTACTTC CASSQATYEQYF
TRBJ2-3 many TRBV5-6 - TGTGCCAGCAGCCTGGGGCCCTCAGATACGCAGTATTTT CASSLGPSDTQYF
TRBJ1-1 - TRBV7-3 - TGTGCCAGCAGCACCACGGGCAGCCCGTTCACTGAAGCTTTCTTT CASSTTGSPFTEAFF
TRBJ1-2 few TRBV6-2/TRBV6-3 - TGTGCCAGCAGTTTCCGAAGGGGCCGAGGAAGAAAGGGCTACACCTTC CASSFRRGRGRKGYTF
TRBJ2-5 many TRBV5-1 - TGCGCCAGCAGCTACCAGCAGGGAATCCAAGAGACCCAGTACTTC CASSYQQGIQETQYF